The 11 T cell receptor beta chains below come from one sample, sequenced in a study of PD-1 blockade in classical Hodgkin lymphoma. TCRdb's copy holds only in-frame clones and misses some; the assay was immunoSEQ multiplex PCR. The table lists around 30,000 clones, approximately 81% of them singletons. The time point: cycle 4 day 1 (C4D1), after more than five weeks of nivolumab. All patients relapsed after autologous stem cell transplantation, and brentuximab vedotin exposure varied. Isolation of CD4+ T cells from thawed PBMCs was performed by magnetic negative selection. This sample comprised CD4+ T cells from blood, obtained before the fourth cycle of nivolumab. The receptors derive from a human donor with classical Hodgkin lymphoma.

Points on this clone: The DNA is left out, because the CDR3 cannot be placed on it with certainty; the CDR3 is given as TCRdb lists it. The rearrangement links TRBV21-1 to TRBJ2-3; TRBD2 is taken as the D call from the table, unchecked against the DNA. TRBV21-1 is an annotated pseudogene. The CDR3 has 15 residues if both end residues are counted. This CDR3 is CASSKVGGGTDTQYF.

The V gene is TRBV5-1, the J gene TRBJ1-6; D might be TRBD1 (5 bases). The CDR3 consists of 15 residues. CDR1 and CDR2 from the germline V gene are SGHRS and YFSETQ. Trimming left V 0 bases short and J 9 bases short, with 13 bases between. CDR3 nucleotides: TGCGCCAGCAGCTTGGATCGGGCAGGGTCTTCACCCCTCCACTTT. This sequence encodes CASSLDRAGSSPLHF.

This rearrangement joins TRBV5-1 to TRBJ2-5; 7 bases align to TRBD1. Germline CDR1 is SGHRS and CDR2 is YFSETQ. The CDR3 totals 15 residues. V dropped 3 bases and J dropped 1; count of bases not matched to a gene: 6. This CDR3 reads CASSSGGQTQETQYF. CDR3 nucleotides: TGCGCCAGCAGCTCAGGGGGACAGACCCAAGAGACCCAGTACTTC.

This clone appeared a few times. The V call is TRBV2, the J call TRBJ2-2; no firm D call. Germline V lookup: CDR1 SNHLY, CDR2 FYNNEI. The V end lost 7 bases, the J end lost 2 bases, and 5 bases lay between the germline ends. This CDR3 is built from 12 residues. The CDR3 sequence: CASTDNTGELFF. DNA of the CDR3: TGTGCCAGCACCGACAACACCGGGGAGCTGTTTTTT.

The genes are TRBV11-2 and TRBJ2-7, with a weak D call TRBD1 (5 bases). Looked up from germline, CDR1 is SGHAT and CDR2 is FQNNGV. The germline V and J ends were trimmed by 3 bases and 6 bases, with 21 bases remaining between them. The CDR3 has 16 amino acids. The CDR3 loop is CASSFREWASRTEQYF. CDR3 sequence (DNA): TGTGCCAGCAGCTTCAGGGAATGGGCGTCTCGAACCGAGCAGTACTTC.

The chain recombines TRBV5-1 with TRBJ2-5, with a possible D match to TRBD2 (6 bases). The CDR3 contains 17 residues. Trimming shortened V by 4 bases and J by 1 base, and 20 bases separated the two germline ends. The V gene's germline CDR1 is SGHRS and CDR2 YFSETQ. The CDR3 DNA reads TGCGCCAGCAGCCGTGGTGGGGGGACGCGCCTCCAAGAGACCCAGTACTTC. Protein sequence: CASSRGGGTRLQETQYF.

The chain is built from TRBV5-1 and TRBJ1-4; the match to TRBD1 covers 9 bases. The CDR3 loop spans 16 amino acids. With 4 bases clipped from V and 2 bases from J, the junction kept 6 bases outside the gene matches. Germline loops: CDR1 SGHRS, CDR2 YFSETQ. CDR3 coding DNA: TGCGCCAGCAGCCCCGGACAGGGGAATACTAATGAAAAACTGTTTTTT. Translated: CASSPGQGNTNEKLFF.

The gene calls are TRBV7-9 and TRBJ1-1; 11 positions match TRBD1. Germline V CDR1 and CDR2: SEHNR, FQNEAQ (reference sequence). The CDR3 covers 15 residues. The ends lost 6 bases at V and 4 bases at J; junction bases unmatched: 7. CDR3 DNA: TGTGCCAGCAGACACCTGGGGACAGGGGGCACTGAAGCTTTCTTT. Its translation: CASRHLGTGGTEAFF.

The chain links TRBV7-8 to TRBJ2-3; 14 nucleotides align to TRBD2. Germline trimming cut 5 bases from V and 4 bases from J; bases unmatched to any gene: 5. CDR3 length equals 16 residues. Germline V gene data show CDR1 as SGHVS and CDR2 as FQNEAQ. The CDR3 nucleotides are TGTGCCAGCAGCACATGGGGACTAGCGGGGGCAGATACGCAGTATTTT. As protein: CASSTWGLAGADTQYF.

The rearrangement uses TRBV5-1 and TRBJ1-4; no firm D call. Trimming took off 2 bases at V and 4 bases at J, with 9 bases between the two ends. Germline CDR1 reads SGHRS; CDR2 reads YFSETQ. The CDR3 has 14 amino acids. The CDR3 DNA sequence: TGCGCCAGCAGCTTACGGCGGGGTAATGAAAAACTGTTTTTT. Amino acids: CASSLRRGNEKLFF.

The J gene is TRBJ1-3, the V gene TRBV6-5; unclear D gene. Trimming removed 7 bases at V and 3 bases at J, with 13 bases between. The germline gives CDR1 MNHEY, CDR2 SVGAGI. This CDR3 is built from 14 residues. The CDR3 DNA reads TGTGCCAGCACCCGAACTAGAGTTGGAAACACCATATATTTT. Its protein is CASTRTRVGNTIYF.